These T cell receptor beta chains were read from a single sample in a study of glioma-infiltrating T cells after dendritic cell vaccination. Here immunoSEQ multiplex PCR was the method, and the copy in TCRdb shows in-frame clones only, minus some. The repertoire holds approximately 91,000 clones, with about 81% as singletons. Material: blood, obtained after dendritic cell vaccination. These receptors originate from a human donor with glioblastoma. Each CDR3 is given with its conserved first and last residue. The order of the fields is J gene, clone size, D gene, V gene, CDR3 DNA, CDR3 protein. D genes are given only for firm matches. Size is omitted from some rows. Given values are once, few, many or a class for expanded clones.

J: TRBJ1-1
size: NA
D: NA
V: TRBV5-6
DNA: TGTGCCAGCAGCCCGGGGGGGCGGGCGGACACTGAAGCTTTCTTT
CDR3: CASSPGGRADTEAFF

J: TRBJ2-5
size: NA
D: NA
V: TRBV6-4
DNA: TGTGCCAGCAGTGACGGAGTACCCATCCAAGAGACCCAGTACTTC
CDR3: CASSDGVPIQETQYF

J: TRBJ2-3
size: NA
D: NA
V: TRBV6-1
DNA: TGTGCCAGCAGTGAAGAAAGTATCGGAGCGGGCGGATACACAGATACGCAGTATTTT
CDR3: CASSEESIGAGGYTDTQYF

J: TRBJ2-5
size: NA
D: TRBD1
V: TRBV10-2
DNA: TGCGCCAGCAGTCGACAGGGAAAAGAGACCCAGTACTTC
CDR3: CASSRQGKETQYF

J: TRBJ2-2
size: NA
D: TRBD2
V: TRBV10-3
DNA: TGTGCCATCAGTGAGTCGACGGCCGGGACTAGCACCGGGGAGCTGTTTTTT
CDR3: CAISESTAGTSTGELFF

J: TRBJ2-1
size: NA
D: TRBD2
V: TRBV19
DNA: TGTGCCAGTAGTATAGCTAGCGGGGGGGCCTCTGGTGAGCAGTTCTTC
CDR3: CASSIASGGASGEQFF

J: TRBJ1-2
size: NA
D: TRBD1
V: TRBV2
DNA: TGTGCCAGCAGTGAAGCGGGGACAGGGGGATACTATGGCTACACCTTC
CDR3: CASSEAGTGGYYGYTF

J: TRBJ2-5
size: NA
D: NA
V: TRBV2
DNA: TGTGCCAGCAGTTTGCGACTAGAGGGGTGGGAGACCCAGTACTTC
CDR3: CASSLRLEGWETQYF

J: TRBJ2-3
size: NA
D: TRBD2
V: TRBV5-4
DNA: TGTGCCAGCAGCTTGCGACTAGCGGGGGACGCAGATACGCAGTATTTT
CDR3: CASSLRLAGDADTQYF

J: TRBJ1-3
size: few
D: NA
V: TRBV14
DNA: TGTGCCAGCAGCCCTTCAAGAAGGGGAGGTGGAAACACCATATATTTT
CDR3: CASSPSRRGGGNTIYF

J: TRBJ2-5
size: NA
D: NA
V: TRBV19
DNA: TGTGCCAGTAGTATTGGGACACCCCCAGAGACCCAGTACTTC
CDR3: CASSIGTPPETQYF

J: TRBJ2-4
size: few
D: NA
V: TRBV6-5
DNA: TGTGCCAGCAGCCCAAATAGCGACATTCAGTACTTC
CDR3: CASSPNSDIQYF

J: TRBJ1-5
size: NA
D: NA
V: TRBV15
DNA: TGTGCCACGAGCCGCGGGGAGATAATCAATCAGCCCCAGCATTTT
CDR3: CATSRGEIINQPQHF

J: TRBJ2-3
size: once
D: TRBD1
V: TRBV5-1
DNA: TGCGCCAGCAGCCCCCCCGGGACAGGGGCCACAGATACGCAGTATTTT
CDR3: CASSPPGTGATDTQYF

J: TRBJ1-1
size: NA
D: NA
V: TRBV6-5
DNA: TGTGCCAGCAGTAGGTGGGGCGCTGAAGCTTTCTTT
CDR3: CASSRWGAEAFF

J: TRBJ2-6
size: NA
D: NA
V: TRBV7-2
DNA: TGTGCCAGCAGGTCTGGGGGGTCTGGGGCCAACGTCCTGACTTTC
CDR3: CASRSGGSGANVLTF

J: TRBJ1-1
size: NA
D: NA
V: TRBV21-1
DNA: TGTGCCAGCAGCAAAAAAGGGACAGGGGGGAACACTGAAGCTTTCTTT
CDR3: CASSKKGTGGNTEAFF

J: TRBJ2-5
size: NA
D: TRBD1
V: TRBV29-1
DNA: TGCAGCGCTGGACAGGGCCAAGAGACCCAGTACTTC
CDR3: CSAGQGQETQYF

J: TRBJ1-5
size: NA
D: TRBD1
V: TRBV2
DNA: TGTGCCAGCAGCGCCAGCGACAGGGGCAATCAGCCCCAGCATTTT
CDR3: CASSASDRGNQPQHF

J: TRBJ2-5
size: NA
D: NA
V: TRBV10-2
DNA: TGCGCCAGCAGTGACTACAGAGAGACCCAGTACTTC
CDR3: CASSDYRETQYF

J: TRBJ2-1
size: NA
D: TRBD2
V: TRBV7-2
DNA: TGTGCCAGCAGCTTAGGACTAGCGGGGGGTTCCAATGAGCAGTTCTTC
CDR3: CASSLGLAGGSNEQFF

J: TRBJ2-5
size: NA
D: TRBD2
V: TRBV6-6
DNA: TGTGCCAGCTCAGACGCGGGGGGGTCAGAGACCCAGTACTTC
CDR3: CASSDAGGSETQYF

J: TRBJ2-3
size: NA
D: NA
V: TRBV5-1
DNA: TGCGCCAGCAGCTTGGGGGGACTCCTCCGCACAGATACGCAGTATTTT
CDR3: CASSLGGLLRTDTQYF

J: TRBJ1-2
size: NA
D: TRBD1
V: TRBV19
DNA: TGTGCCAGTAATCCCGGGACAGATATCGATGGCTACACCTTC
CDR3: CASNPGTDIDGYTF

J: TRBJ1-2
size: NA
D: NA
V: TRBV30
DNA: TGTGCCTGGAGTGCACCGGGTTCCGTCTATGGCTACACCTTC
CDR3: CAWSAPGSVYGYTF

J: TRBJ1-4
size: NA
D: NA
V: TRBV9
DNA: TGTGCCAGCAGCGCCGGGACTACTAATGAAAAACTGTTTTTT
CDR3: CASSAGTTNEKLFF

J: TRBJ1-3
size: NA
D: NA
V: TRBV19
DNA: TGTGCCAGTAGTATAGAGGGCCGTATCTCTGGAAACACCATATATTTT
CDR3: CASSIEGRISGNTIYF

J: TRBJ2-7
size: NA
D: TRBD1
V: TRBV2
DNA: TGTGCCAGCAGTGAAGAGGACAGGGGATCCGAGCAGTACTTC
CDR3: CASSEEDRGSEQYF

J: TRBJ2-2
size: NA
D: TRBD1
V: TRBV7-6
DNA: TGTGCCAGCCGGGGACAGGGAATGGGCGGGGAGCTGTTTTTT
CDR3: CASRGQGMGGELFF

J: TRBJ2-1
size: NA
D: NA
V: TRBV19
DNA: TGTGCCAGTAGGAAGGGGAGGTATGAGCAGTTCTTC
CDR3: CASRKGRYEQFF

J: TRBJ1-4
size: NA
D: NA
V: TRBV7-9
DNA: TGTGCCAGCAGCTTAGTGGGGGGGGCAAGTGAAAAACTGTTTTTT
CDR3: CASSLVGGASEKLFF

J: TRBJ1-1
size: once
D: NA
V: TRBV7-9
DNA: TGTGCCAGCACCAGGGGCCAAGGATGGGTTTGGGCTTTCTTT
CDR3: CASTRGQGWVWAFF

J: TRBJ1-4
size: NA
D: NA
V: TRBV6-6
DNA: TGTGCCAGCCGGAGGCCGTCAGGTGAAAAACTGTTTTTT
CDR3: CASRRPSGEKLFF

J: TRBJ1-4
size: few
D: NA
V: TRBV18
DNA: TGTGCCAGCTCACGCGATGGGAGGGGTGAAAAACTGTTTTTT
CDR3: CASSRDGRGEKLFF

J: TRBJ2-1
size: few
D: NA
V: TRBV21-1
DNA: TGTGCCAGCAGCAAAGCCGTGAGCGGGAGGGCCTACGATACTGGGTACAATGAGCAGTTCTTC
CDR3: CASSKAVSGRAYDTGYNEQFF

J: TRBJ2-5
size: NA
D: TRBD2
V: TRBV27
DNA: TGTGCCAGCAGTTTCGGGGGCGGGGGGGAGACCCAGTACTTC
CDR3: CASSFGGGGETQYF

J: TRBJ2-3
size: NA
D: NA
V: TRBV19
DNA: TGTGCCAGTGGGGCACTGTTGGGAGGCCTTAGAGGCACAGATACGCAGTATTTT
CDR3: CASGALLGGLRGTDTQYF

J: TRBJ1-2
size: NA
D: NA
V: TRBV7-2
DNA: TGTGCCAGCAGCCCGGAGGCGAACTATGGCTACACCTTC
CDR3: CASSPEANYGYTF

J: TRBJ1-5
size: NA
D: TRBD1
V: TRBV28
DNA: TGTGCCAGCCGACGACAGGGAGGAACGAGCAATCAGCCCCAGCATTTT
CDR3: CASRRQGGTSNQPQHF

J: TRBJ1-2
size: NA
D: TRBD1
V: TRBV7-9
DNA: TGTGCCAGCAGCTCAGCGGCGACAGGGGGCCATGGCTACACCTTC
CDR3: CASSSAATGGHGYTF

J: TRBJ2-3
size: NA
D: NA
V: TRBV5-1
DNA: TGCGCCAGCAGGTATAGCACAGATACGCAGTATTTT
CDR3: CASRYSTDTQYF

J: TRBJ2-1
size: NA
D: TRBD1
V: TRBV19
DNA: TGTGCCAGTAGTAACCAACTGGGACAGAGACCCAATGAGCAGTTCTTC
CDR3: CASSNQLGQRPNEQFF

J: TRBJ1-1
size: NA
D: TRBD1
V: TRBV19
DNA: TGTGCCAGTAGTACGCCGATGACAGGGGGGGATGAAGCTTTCTTT
CDR3: CASSTPMTGGDEAFF

J: TRBJ2-2
size: NA
D: TRBD2
V: TRBV7-9
DNA: TGTGCCAGTAACCGAGCGGGGGACACCGGGGAGCTGTTTTTT
CDR3: CASNRAGDTGELFF